The rows below give T cell receptor beta chains drawn from one sample of a study of blood T cell repertoires in COVID-19. Clones were read by immunoSEQ multiplex PCR, and TCRdb kept only the in-frame ones, dropping some. The table lists approximately 50,000 clones, about 76% of them singletons. The sequenced sample was peripheral blood. Receptors originate from a man aged 50 or older with active or convalescent COVID-19. Both conserved end residues are part of each CDR3. Fields, in order: J gene, D gene, V gene, clone size, CDR3 DNA, CDR3 protein. A D gene is named only where the DNA matches it firmly. Clone size is not always given. Where it is, it says once, few, many or a class for expanded clones.

>TRBJ1-1|TRBD1|TRBV10-3|.
TGTGCCATCAGTGCCTCAGATTCTACAGGGGAGAACACTGAAGCTTTCTTT
CAISASDSTGENTEAFF
>TRBJ1-2|.|TRBV5-1|.
TGCGCCAGCAGGACTGTCATGGAAGGAGGCTACACCTTC
CASRTVMEGGYTF
>TRBJ1-4|TRBD1|TRBV7-2|.
TGTGCCAGCAGCCGGGACAGGCTTGAAAAACTGTTTTTT
CASSRDRLEKLFF
>TRBJ2-7|.|TRBV25-1|.
TGTGCCAGCAGTCGGGAGTTGGGCTACGAGCAGTACTTC
CASSRELGYEQYF
>TRBJ2-1|.|TRBV5-4|.
TGTGCCAGCAGCTTCAGGGTCGACAATGAGCAGTTCTTC
CASSFRVDNEQFF
>TRBJ2-7|.|TRBV7-9|few
TGTGCCAGCAGCTTAGGATCAGGAAACTACGAGCAGTACTTC
CASSLGSGNYEQYF
>TRBJ2-1|TRBD2|TRBV5-1|.
TGCGCCAGCAGCTTGGGCCCCGGGGGGGCCAATGAGCAGTTCTTC
CASSLGPGGANEQFF
>TRBJ1-5|.|TRBV19|.
TGTGCCAGTAGTAGCCAGGTCAATCAGCCCCAGCATTTT
CASSSQVNQPQHF
>TRBJ1-2|TRBD1|TRBV6-5|.
TGTGCCAGCAGCCTCGACAGGGGGCCCTATGGCTACACCTTC
CASSLDRGPYGYTF
>TRBJ2-3|TRBD2|TRBV19|.
TGTGCCAGTAGTATCCGAGGACTAGCGGGAGCGGATATAGATACGCAGTATTTT
CASSIRGLAGADIDTQYF
>TRBJ2-5|TRBD2|TRBV5-4|few
TGTGCCAGCAGCCCCGTCCGGACTAGCGGGGAAGAGACCCAGTACTTC
CASSPVRTSGEETQYF
>TRBJ1-1|.|TRBV5-8|.
TGTGCCAGCAGCTTGGTGAGGTCGGTGGACACTGAAGCTTTCTTT
CASSLVRSVDTEAFF
>TRBJ1-4|.|TRBV18|.
TGTGCCAGCTCATCCTTCGGAGCTAATGAAAAACTGTTTTTT
CASSSFGANEKLFF
>TRBJ2-7|.|TRBV28|.
TGTGCCAGCAGTTTACCCCAATCGCGGGAGCAGTACTTC
CASSLPQSREQYF
>TRBJ2-5|TRBD1|TRBV5-1|.
TGCGCCAGCAGCTTATTGGGACAGCAAGAGACCCAGTACTTC
CASSLLGQQETQYF
>TRBJ1-2|TRBD1|TRBV10-3|.
TGTGCCATCAGGACAGGGATTAAAGATGGCTACACCTTC
CAIRTGIKDGYTF
>TRBJ1-1|TRBD1|TRBV20-1|.
TGCAGTGCAGTGGGGACAGCTGAAGCTTTCTTT
CSAVGTAEAFF
>TRBJ1-2|TRBD1|TRBV29-1|few
TGCAGCGTTGCCGGGACAGGCCCATATGGCTACACCTTC
CSVAGTGPYGYTF
>TRBJ1-1|.|TRBV6-5|.
TGTGCCAGCAGTTCCCCTTTTAAGAACACTGAAGCTTTCTTT
CASSSPFKNTEAFF
>TRBJ1-1|.|TRBV5-1|few
TGCGCCAGCAGCTTGGATATGAACACTGAAGCTTTCTTT
CASSLDMNTEAFF
>TRBJ1-5|TRBD1|TRBV4-1|.
TGCGCCAGCTCCCCTGACAGGGGGGATTATCAGCCCCAGCATTTT
CASSPDRGDYQPQHF
>TRBJ2-1|.|TRBV16|.
TGTGCCAGCAGTTCAACAGGGAGCTCCTACAATGAGCAGTTCTTC
CASSSTGSSYNEQFF
>TRBJ1-2|.|TRBV3-1/TRBV3-2|.
TGTGCCAGCAGCCAAGACGTAGTTCCGGGAAGTGGCTACACCTTC
CASSQDVVPGSGYTF
>TRBJ2-5|TRBD2|TRBV7-2|.
TGTGCCAGCAGCTCTTCTAGCGGGAGTTACGGAGAGACCCAGTACTTC
CASSSSSGSYGETQYF
>TRBJ2-1|TRBD2|TRBV19|.
TGTGCCAGTGAACCTCTAGCGGGAAATGAGCAGTTCTTC
CASEPLAGNEQFF
>TRBJ2-1|TRBD1|TRBV7-2|.
TGTGCCAGCAGCTTAGCCGGACAGGTCTCCTACAATGAGCAGTTCTTC
CASSLAGQVSYNEQFF
>TRBJ1-1|TRBD1|TRBV6-5|.
TGTGCCAGCAGGGTACTGACAGGGTTTGCTGAAGCTTTCTTT
CASRVLTGFAEAFF
>TRBJ2-1|TRBD2|TRBV19|.
TGTGCCAGTAGTATAGGGCCTAGCGGGAGGTTCAACAATGAGCAGTTCTTC
CASSIGPSGRFNNEQFF
>TRBJ2-3|TRBD2|TRBV7-3|.
TGTGCCAGCAGCTTAGGGCTAGCGGGAGTTGCAGATACGCAGTATTTT
CASSLGLAGVADTQYF
>TRBJ2-2|TRBD1|TRBV28|.
TGTGCCAGCGACAGGGGGCGGTATACCGGGGAGCTGTTTTTT
CASDRGRYTGELFF
>TRBJ2-5|.|TRBV5-1|.
TGCGCCAGCAGGCGGACGGAGGTGGTAGAGACCCAGTACTTC
CASRRTEVVETQYF
>TRBJ1-6|TRBD1|TRBV19|few
TGTGCCAGCAGCAAGGGGGCGGAAGATTTCCTCCACTTT
CASSKGAEDFLHF
>TRBJ1-3|.|TRBV29-1|.
TGCAGCGGGAGAAAGGGAGCCAGCTCTGGAAACACCATATATTTT
CSGRKGASSGNTIYF
>TRBJ2-5|TRBD1|TRBV7-3|.
TGTGCCAGCAGCTTCCACGGAGGACAGGGGGTTGGAGAGACCCAGTACTTC
CASSFHGGQGVGETQYF
>TRBJ2-1|.|TRBV11-3|.
TGTGCCAGCAGCACTACCTACAATGAGCAGTTCTTC
CASSTTYNEQFF
>TRBJ2-5|TRBD2|TRBV7-2|.
TGTGCCAGCAGCTCCCCGGGCGGGGGGGAAGGGACCCAGTACTTC
CASSSPGGGEGTQYF
>TRBJ1-5|TRBD1|TRBV12-5|.
TGTGCTAGTCGACAGGGAAATCAGCCCCAGCATTTT
CASRQGNQPQHF
>TRBJ1-5|.|TRBV10-2|.
TGCGCCAGCAGTGTCGGGATTAGCAATCAGCCCCAGCATTTT
CASSVGISNQPQHF